The rows below give T cell receptor beta chains drawn from one sample of a study of T cell repertoires in cytomegalovirus infection. Their antigens remain unidentified. In TCRdb, the reads were re-called with MiXCR into one record per CDR3 protein. This table holds around 570,000 distinct CDR3 sequences, approximately 40% found once. Sequences were derived from cultured PBMCs, sampled from culture after CMV antigen stimulation. Receptors originate from a human donor in good health (CMV status not recorded). Some clones in this sample may be carry-over from other donors' samples. Both conserved end residues are part of each CDR3. A D gene is named only where the DNA matches it firmly. Only some rows state a clone size, as once, few, many or a class for expanded clones.

j_gene | v_gene | abundance | d_gene | CDR3nt | CDR3aa
TRBJ2-5 | TRBV5-1 | . | . | TGCGCCAGCAGCAGGACCCCTGGGGGGCGAGAGACCCAGTACTTC | CASSRTPGGRETQYF
TRBJ1-5 | TRBV28 | . | . | TGTGCCAGCAGTTTTGGGTACTATAGCAATCAGCCCCAGCATTTT | CASSFGYYSNQPQHF
TRBJ2-5 | TRBV12-3/TRBV12-4 | . | TRBD1 | TGTGCCAGCTCCACGACAGGGGAACAAGAGACCCAGTACTTC | CASSTTGEQETQYF
TRBJ2-1 | TRBV12-3/TRBV12-4 | . | TRBD2 | TGTGCCAGCACCTCAAGCGGGAGGGCGGGTGAGCAGTTCTTC | CASTSSGRAGEQFF
TRBJ2-1 | TRBV12-3/TRBV12-4 | . | . | TGTGCCACGATCCGGGGAGGGGGTGATTGGTTCAATGAGCAGTTCTTC | CATIRGGGDWFNEQFF
TRBJ2-7 | TRBV7-2 | . | . | TGTGCCAGCAGCTTAACGAGGGGCGAGCAGTACTTC | CASSLTRGEQYF
TRBJ1-4 | TRBV28 | . | TRBD1 | TGTGCCAGCAGTGTCCAGGGGGCTAATGAAAAACTGTTTTTT | CASSVQGANEKLFF
TRBJ1-5 | TRBV6-6 | . | . | TGTGCCAGCAGGATGGCCTCGGGGCCGCCCCAGCATTTT | CASRMASGPPQHF
TRBJ1-1 | TRBV11-2 | . | . | TGTGCCAGCACTGACGGGGGGCTTTGGACTGAAGCTTTCTTT | CASTDGGLWTEAFF
TRBJ2-1 | TRBV27 | few | . | TGTGCCAGCAGTTTACGGCTCCCTGGGTATGAGCAGTTCTTC | CASSLRLPGYEQFF
TRBJ1-5 | TRBV28 | . | TRBD1 | TGTGCCAGCAGTTTATTGGGACAGAGCAATCAGCCCCAGCATTTT | CASSLLGQSNQPQHF
TRBJ2-5 | TRBV5-5 | . | . | TGTGCCAGCAGATTTGATAGTCTCCGCCAAGAGACCCAGTACTTC | CASRFDSLRQETQYF
TRBJ2-6 | TRBV4-3 | . | . | TGCGCCAGCAGCCAGCCCTTCCAGGGAGCTGGGGCCAACGTCCTGACTTTC | CASSQPFQGAGANVLTF
TRBJ2-2 | TRBV7-2 | few | . | TGTGCCAGCAGCTTACAACTAATCACCGGGGAGCTGTTTTTT | CASSLQLITGELFF
TRBJ2-7 | TRBV12-3/TRBV12-4 | few | TRBD1 | TGTGCCAGCAGCAGACAGGGAACCCAATACGAGCAGTACTTC | CASSRQGTQYEQYF
TRBJ2-3 | TRBV11-2 | once | TRBD2 | TGTGCCAGCAGCTCGGGACTAGGGAAAGATACGCAGTATTTT | CASSSGLGKDTQYF
TRBJ1-1 | TRBV7-9 | . | TRBD1 | TGTGCCAGCAGCTTAGCGGGACAGGGGGGAGCTTTCTTT | CASSLAGQGGAFF
TRBJ1-1 | TRBV5-1 | few | . | TGCGCCAGCAGCTTGGGCAGGGAGGGTGAAGCTTTCTTT | CASSLGREGEAFF
TRBJ1-6 | TRBV7-2 | . | . | TGTGCCAGCAGCTTAGTCACAGGACAATATAATTCACCCCTCCACTTT | CASSLVTGQYNSPLHF
TRBJ1-1 | TRBV7-6 | . | . | TGTGCCAGCAGCTTATACGAGGTTTCAGAAGCTTTCTTT | CASSLYEVSEAFF
TRBJ2-7 | TRBV7-6 | . | . | TGTGCCAGCAGCCCGATGACCAGAGGCTACGAGCAGTACTTC | CASSPMTRGYEQYF
TRBJ2-7 | TRBV9 | . | TRBD2 | TGTGCCAGCAGCGTAGCTAGCGGGGAATACGAGCAGTACTTC | CASSVASGEYEQYF
TRBJ2-7 | TRBV12-3/TRBV12-4 | . | . | TGTGCCAGCAGCTCTCGGCCCCGCGACTACGAGCAGTACTTC | CASSSRPRDYEQYF
TRBJ2-7 | TRBV20-1 | . | . | TGCAGTGCTGTAGCGCCGTCAGGGACTGGCGAGCAGTACTTC | CSAVAPSGTGEQYF
TRBJ1-1 | TRBV7-8 | . | . | TGTGCCAGCAGCTTAGGGTGGTGGGGCGCTGAAGCTTTCTTT | CASSLGWWGAEAFF
TRBJ1-4 | TRBV2 | few | . | TGTGCCAGCAAGGGTCTGGAGGAACTGTTTTTT | CASKGLEELFF
TRBJ2-1 | TRBV7-9 | few | . | TGTGCCAGCAGCCAAGAGCTAAGTGAGCAGTTCTTC | CASSQELSEQFF
TRBJ2-1 | TRBV7-9 | once | TRBD2 | TGTGCCAGCATCAAGCCGGCTAGGGAGGGACTTCACAATGAGCAGTTCTTC | CASIKPAREGLHNEQFF
TRBJ2-5 | TRBV19 | . | . | TGTGCCAGTACGGTTGGGCCAGGACAAGAGACCCAGTACTTC | CASTVGPGQETQYF
TRBJ1-1 | TRBV27 | . | . | TGTGCCACACGTTCCGGGTACAGTGAAGCTTTCTTT | CATRSGYSEAFF
TRBJ2-5 | TRBV6-2/TRBV6-3 | few | . | TGTGCCAGCAGAAACCCCCCCTGGCCGGGCCAGTACTTC | CASRNPPWPGQYF
TRBJ2-3 | TRBV7-2 | . | . | TGTGCCAGCAGCTTCCGACGAAACACAGATACGCAGTATTTT | CASSFRRNTDTQYF
TRBJ1-2 | TRBV11-2 | . | . | TGTGCCAGCAGCTTAGGTCGGGGAGGGAATGGCTACACCTTC | CASSLGRGGNGYTF
TRBJ2-3 | TRBV7-2 | . | TRBD1 | TGTGCCGTGGGACAGGGGAGAGGCACAGATACGCAGTATTTT | CAVGQGRGTDTQYF
TRBJ1-2 | TRBV19 | . | TRBD1 | TGTGCCAGTACCGGACAGGCAGGTGGAAATGGCTACACCTTC | CASTGQAGGNGYTF
TRBJ1-4 | TRBV5-6 | . | . | TGTGCCAGCACCGATTCAGGGGAGAGAAAACTGTTTTTT | CASTDSGERKLFF
TRBJ2-1 | TRBV7-2 | many | . | TGTGCCAGCAGCCCTCACCTAGCGATCTCCTACAATGAGCAGTTCTTC | CASSPHLAISYNEQFF
TRBJ1-1 | TRBV5-1 | . | . | TGCGCCAGCAGCTATACCGGGACCAAAGGAACTGAAGCTTTCTTT | CASSYTGTKGTEAFF
TRBJ2-5 | TRBV14 | . | TRBD2 | TGTGCCAGCAGCCAATTTGGGGCGGGGGACCAAGAGACCCAGTACTTC | CASSQFGAGDQETQYF
TRBJ2-1 | TRBV7-2 | few | TRBD2 | TGTGCCAGCACCATCACTAGCGCGCCTTACAATGAGCAGTTCTTC | CASTITSAPYNEQFF